The 10 T cell receptor beta chains listed next were all sequenced from one sample in a study of T cell responses to AZD1222 COVID-19 vaccine. Profiling relied on immunoSEQ multiplex PCR, and the TCRdb table lists in-frame clones only, not all of them. The sample lists 170,000 or so clones; around nine tenths were seen once. Material: peripheral blood, obtained on day 0 of AZD1222 vaccination. The receptor source for this set is an adult in good health.

This clone was picked up a small number of times. V and J are TRBV6-5 and TRBJ1-2; D is ambiguous. Germline V gene sequence: CDR1 MNHEY, CDR2 SVGAGI. Trimming shortened V by 4 bases and J by 8 bases, and 14 bases separated the two germline ends. CDR3 size: 13 residues. The DNA for the CDR3 is TGTGCCAGCAGTTCCCGGGTTTCGGAAGGCTACACCTTC. Translating it yields CASSSRVSEGYTF.

The gene calls are TRBV20-1 and TRBJ1-2, with D possibly TRBD1 on 6 matching bases. The CDR3 spans 11 residues. Per germline, CDR1 DFQATT and CDR2 SNEGSKA (reference sequence). Trimming pared 3 bases from V and 8 bases from J, leaving 10 bases between. CDR3 nucleotides: TGCAGTGCTAGTCCCAGGGGCGGCTACACCTTC. Protein product: CSASPRGGYTF.

This chain uses TRBV5-8 with TRBJ2-6, with D possibly matching TRBD1 (5 bases). The CDR3 extends over 16 amino acids. V lost 0 bases and J 0 bases, leaving 7 bases between the germline ends. Germline V lookup: CDR1 SGHTS, CDR2 YDEGEE. The chain's CDR3 is CASSLGQNSGANVLTF. For the CDR3, the DNA is TGTGCCAGCAGCTTGGGACAGAACTCTGGGGCCAACGTCCTGACTTTC.

The V gene is TRBV6-5, the J gene TRBJ1-1, with D unresolved. Trimming cost V 1 base and J 8 bases, with 8 bases left between them. This CDR3 has 12 amino acids. The V gene's germline CDR1 is MNHEY and CDR2 SVGAGI. CDR3 DNA sequence: TGTGCCAGCAGTTACTTCCCGGGGGAAGCTTTCTTT. Its protein product is CASSYFPGEAFF.

V and J are TRBV18 and TRBJ2-3; no clear D. Germline CDR1 and CDR2: KGHSH and LQKENI. Trimming stripped 3 bases from V and 1 base from J, with 11 bases between. The CDR3 contains 15 residues. CDR3 sequence reads: CASSPGMQGTDTQYF. In DNA, the CDR3 is TGTGCCAGCTCACCTGGGATGCAGGGCACAGATACGCAGTATTTT.

The genes are TRBV6-5 and TRBJ1-5, with TRBD1 matching 7 bases. This CDR3 spans 14 amino acids. Germline loops: CDR1 MNHEY, CDR2 SVGAGI. V lost 7 bases to trimming and J lost 7 bases; unmatched junction nucleotides: 10. Here the CDR3 reads CASMERGPGQPQHF. The CDR3 DNA follows: TGTGCCAGCATGGAGAGGGGGCCCGGCCAGCCCCAGCATTTT.

The chain combines TRBV4-3 with TRBJ2-3; D may be TRBD1 (6 bases). Germline V gene sequence: CDR1 LGHNA, CDR2 YSLEER. The CDR3 sequence is 13 residues long. Trimming took 8 bases from V and 2 from J, leaving 11 bases between them. CDR3 residues: CASGTWDTDTQYF. The DNA of the CDR3 is TGCGCCAGCGGGACATGGGACACAGATACGCAGTATTTT.

This clone was seen only once. The rearrangement joins TRBV28 to TRBJ1-5, with 7 positions matching TRBD1. The length of the CDR3 is 16 residues. Looked up from germline, CDR1 is MDHEN and CDR2 is SYDVKM. J was trimmed by 0 bases and V by 4 bases; bases with no gene match: 6. The CDR3 sequence: CASSSYTGDSNQPQHF. CDR3 bases: TGTGCCAGCAGTTCTTATACAGGGGATAGCAATCAGCCCCAGCATTTT.

As regards this clone: At one end the junction does not follow the germline gene, possibly because of a read error. The gene calls are TRBV19 and TRBJ2-7; D perhaps matches TRBD1 (6 bases). This CDR3 is 15 amino acids long. The germline CDR1 and CDR2 sequences are LNHDA and SQIVND (reference sequence). CDR3 in DNA: TGTGCCAGCAGTACCACCGGGACACCCTCCTACGAGCAGTACTTC. It translates to CASSTTGTPSYEQYF. The full variable domain, in which reference TRBV19 and TRBJ2-7 provide the parts outside the CDR3, is DGGITQSPKYLFRKEGQNVTLSCEQNLNHDAMYWYRQDPGQGLRLIYYSQIVNDFQKGDIAEGYSVSREKKESFPLTVTSAQKNPTAFYLCASSTTGTPSYEQYFGPGTRLTVT.

The chain carries TRBV9 and TRBJ1-1; 7 bases map to TRBD1. CDR3 length: 14 amino acids. V dropped 5 bases and J dropped 3; count of bases not matched to a gene: 7. CDR1 is SGDLS, CDR2 YYNGEE, per germline. The CDR3 sequence: CASRARDRDTEAFF. As DNA, the CDR3 is TGTGCCAGCAGAGCCCGGGACAGAGACACTGAAGCTTTCTTT.